A single sample is the source of the 32 T cell receptor beta chains below, sequenced in a study of CD8+ T cells in alopecia areata. Extraction and reverse transcription of RNA yielded cDNA as the sequencing template. Clones were read by immunoSEQ multiplex PCR, and TCRdb kept only the in-frame ones, dropping some. This sample has approximately 220,000 clones; around two fifths occur once, and the top ten carry 0.4% to 0.55%. Noted treatment: oral pan-JAK inhibitor, 5-10 mg twice daily. The sample was CD4+ T cells sorted from blood, taken at approximately week 30, from a patient treated with tofacitinib. Receptors originate from a human donor with alopecia areata.

CDR3 DNA sequence: TGTGCCAGCTCACCAGGCGGGGGGTCCTACGAGCAGTACTTC. Amino acids: CASSPGGGSYEQYF. This chain links TRBV18 with TRBJ2-7; 8 bases are shared with TRBD2. Germline V gene lookup returns CDR1 KGHSH and CDR2 LQKENI. CDR3 length equals 14 residues. The V and J ends lost 2 bases and 1 base, in that order; junction bases with no gene match: 1.

The chain joins TRBV5-1 to TRBJ1-1, with unresolved D. Germline CDR1 reads SGHRS; CDR2 reads YFSETQ. Trimming removed 0 bases at V and 0 bases at J, with 6 bases between. The CDR3 consists of 14 residues. Here the CDR3 DNA reads TGCGCCAGCAGCTTGGGGGCGATGAACACTGAAGCTTTCTTT. Its translation is CASSLGAMNTEAFF.

The CDR3 sequence is CASSWAGNTEAFF. CDR3 in DNA: TGCGCCAGCAGCTGGGCCGGGAACACTGAAGCTTTCTTT. The chain is built from TRBV4-1 and TRBJ1-1; D not resolved. Germline values: CDR1 MGHRA, CDR2 YSYEKL. The CDR3 has 13 amino acids. Trimming removed 5 bases at V and 1 base at J, with 8 bases between.

The rearrangement joins TRBV25-1 to TRBJ2-3, with unresolved D. The CDR3 loop spans 15 amino acids. Germline V gives CDR1 MGHDK, CDR2 SYGVNS. The V gene lost 3 bases and the J gene lost 4 bases, with 14 bases spanning the gap. Here the CDR3 DNA reads TGTGCCAGCAGTGACCCAACAGCGCAACCAGATACGCAGTATTTT. Amino acids: CASSDPTAQPDTQYF.

The chain has TRBV11-2 and TRBJ1-3, with unresolved D. Germline V gene sequence: CDR1 SGHAT, CDR2 FQNNGV. Trimming cost V 1 base and J 6 bases, with 10 bases left between them. This CDR3 is built from 14 residues. CDR3 DNA sequence: TGTGCCAGCAGCTTAGCGTTTGGGGTAAACACCATATATTTT. This sequence encodes CASSLAFGVNTIYF.

A few counts support this clone. CDR3 DNA: TGCGCCAGCAGCTTCCTTTGGGACGATACGCAGTATTTT. This codes for CASSFLWDDTQYF. The chain links TRBV5-1 to TRBJ2-3; the D call may be TRBD1 or TRBD2 (5 bases each). V was pared by 2 bases and J by 6 bases, with 10 bases between. Germline V gene lookup returns CDR1 SGHRS and CDR2 YFSETQ. This CDR3 contains 13 residues. Combining the CDR3 with reference TRBV5-1 and TRBJ2-3 gives the whole variable domain KAGVTQTPRYLIKTRGQQVTLSCSPISGHRSVSWYQQTPGQGLQFLFEYFSETQRNKGNFPGRFSGRQFSNSRSEMNVSTLELGDSALYLCASSFLWDDTQYFGPGTRLTVL.

The rearrangement links TRBV2 to TRBJ2-6; no firm D call. Looked up from germline, CDR1 is SNHLY and CDR2 is FYNNEI. The V gene lost 6 bases and the J gene lost 0 bases, with 6 bases spanning the gap. CDR3 size: 14 residues. CDR3 DNA: TGTGCCAGCAGCTCGATCTCTGGGGCCAACGTCCTGACTTTC. Residues: CASSSISGANVLTF.

This clone has a count of ten or more. The chain recombines TRBV2 with TRBJ1-6; tentative D call: TRBD1 (5 bases). V gave up 4 bases and J gave up 9 bases, with 13 bases separating them. This CDR3 has 14 residues. Germline-derived CDR1 and CDR2 are SNHLY and FYNNEI. The CDR3 sequence is CASSVAGNGSPLHF. The CDR3 bases are TGTGCCAGCAGTGTAGCAGGGAATGGTTCACCCCTCCACTTT.

A few counts support this clone. The gene calls are TRBV4-1 and TRBJ2-3, with 10 bases identical to TRBD2. Trimming took 4 bases from V and 3 from J; bases not matched to a gene: 13. The germline V gene encodes CDR1 MGHRA and CDR2 YSYEKL. The CDR3 extends over 18 amino acids. CDR3 nucleotides: TGCGCCAGCAGCCCCGGGGGCAGCGGGGGGGCTTTAACAGATACGCAGTATTTT. It translates to CASSPGGSGGALTDTQYF.

Written as DNA, the CDR3 is TGTGCCAGCAGTCGAAGCGGGGGGGCCCACAATGAGCAGTTCTTC. Residues: CASSRSGGAHNEQFF. The chain employs TRBV13 and TRBJ2-1; 10 positions agree with TRBD2. Unmatched junction bases numbered 7, after V lost 6 bases and J lost 5 bases. The CDR3 is 15 residues long. The germline CDR1 and CDR2 sequences are PRHDT and FYEKMQ (reference sequence).

The chain couples TRBV7-9 to TRBJ1-2; 7 bases fit TRBD1. V trimming: 3 bases; J trimming: 7 bases; junction bases outside the gene matches: 5. Germline lookup yields CDR1 SEHNR and CDR2 FQNEAQ (reference sequence). The CDR3 spans 13 residues. CDR3 DNA sequence: TGTGCCAGCAGCTTCGGGACAGCAAGTGGCTACACCTTC. Protein: CASSFGTASGYTF. Full variable domain (missing parts from reference TRBV7-9 and TRBJ1-2): DTGVSQNPRHKITKRGQNVTFRCDPISEHNRLYWYRQTLGQGPEFLTYFQNEAQLEKSRLLSDRFSAERPKGSFSTLEIQRTEQGDSAMYLCASSFGTASGYTFGSGTRLTVV.

In its sample, this clone was seen a few times. V is TRBV4-2 and J is TRBJ2-3; 9 positions agree with TRBD2. V gave up 1 base and J gave up 4 bases; unmatched junction bases: 3. The CDR3 consists of 15 residues. Germline CDR1 is LGHNA and CDR2 is YNFKEQ. CDR3 DNA: TGTGCCAGCAGCCAAGCAGCGGGGGGAGCAGATACGCAGTATTTT. As protein: CASSQAAGGADTQYF.

The J gene is TRBJ1-4, the V gene TRBV2; the D is unclear. V shed 4 bases and J shed 2 bases, with 8 bases lying between them. The germline CDR1 and CDR2 sequences are SNHLY and FYNNEI. The CDR3 runs to 14 residues. CDR3: CASSVGGTNEKLFF. In nucleotides, the CDR3 is TGTGCCAGCAGTGTCGGCGGGACTAATGAAAAACTGTTTTTT.

This chain links TRBV7-8 with TRBJ1-4; tentative D call: TRBD1 (5 bases). Trimming took 1 base from V and 6 from J, leaving 21 bases between them. The CDR3 consists of 18 residues. Germline CDR1 SGHVS, CDR2 FQNEAQ. CDR3 DNA: TGTGCCAGCAGCTTAGTAACCGGGACCCCAGTGTCCGATGAAAAACTGTTTTTT. Translated: CASSLVTGTPVSDEKLFF.

This chain uses TRBV7-9 with TRBJ1-2; 7 nucleotides agree with TRBD1. CDR1 and CDR2 (germline): SEHNR, FQNEAQ (reference sequence). Germline trimming cut 5 bases from V and 0 bases from J; bases unmatched to any gene: 9. The CDR3 extends over 16 amino acids. CDR3 DNA: TGTGCCAGCAGCCCTCTATCAGGGGGTGCTAACTATGGCTACACCTTC. The encoded protein is CASSPLSGGANYGYTF.

This clone has a handful of counts. The rearrangement links TRBV2 to TRBJ1-2; 7 bases match TRBD1. This CDR3 contains 15 residues. The V and J ends lost 0 bases and 5 bases, in that order; junction bases with no gene match: 6. Germline V lookup: CDR1 SNHLY, CDR2 FYNNEI. The CDR3 loop is CASSEAAGQTYGYTF. The CDR3 nucleotides read TGTGCCAGCAGTGAAGCGGCGGGACAGACTTATGGCTACACCTTC.

V and J are TRBV5-1 and TRBJ2-5, with D possibly being TRBD1 (6 bases). CDR1 and CDR2 from the germline V gene are SGHRS and YFSETQ. V lost 4 bases and J 0 bases, leaving 13 bases between the germline ends. The CDR3 has 15 residues. The CDR3 protein is CASSPGTTNQETQYF. CDR3 DNA sequence: TGCGCCAGCAGCCCAGGGACAACAAACCAAGAGACCCAGTACTTC.

The chain combines TRBV30 with TRBJ1-1; D gene uncertain. This CDR3 is built from 11 residues. Germline CDR1 GTSNPN, CDR2 SVGIG (reference sequence). The ends were cut back, 0 bases at V and 4 bases at J, with 3 bases in the middle. The CDR3 loop reads CAWSVGTEAFF. The CDR3 DNA is TGTGCCTGGAGTGTGGGCACTGAAGCTTTCTTT.

This clone was seen only once. The CDR3 nucleotides are TGTGCCAGCAGCAGAGCACAGGGTGTCACTGAAGCTTTCTTT. Its translation is CASSRAQGVTEAFF. V is TRBV7-9 and J is TRBJ1-1; TRBD1 is a possible D gene (6 bases). The CDR3 has 14 residues. Deletions cut 5 bases from V and 4 bases from J, with 14 bases between. Germline CDR1 SEHNR, CDR2 FQNEAQ (reference sequence).

The rearrangement links TRBV14 to TRBJ2-3; tentative D call: TRBD2 (5 bases). The germline gives CDR1 SGHDN, CDR2 FVKESK. The CDR3 consists of 15 residues. With 4 bases removed from V and 1 base from J, the gap between germline ends came to 12 bases. The DNA of the CDR3 is TGTGCCAGCAGCCTGGGGAGACACCGCACAGATACGCAGTATTTT. Protein sequence: CASSLGRHRTDTQYF.

J is TRBJ2-1 and V is TRBV30; D might be TRBD2 (5 bases). There are 18 residues in the CDR3. V lost 2 bases, J lost 2 bases, and 22 bases lay in between. Germline values: CDR1 GTSNPN, CDR2 SVGIG (reference sequence). CDR3 sequence: CAWSKSPRAGLTYNEQFF. As DNA, the CDR3 is TGTGCCTGGAGTAAATCGCCCCGCGCGGGCCTTACCTACAATGAGCAGTTCTTC.

This clone came up a few times. The chain is built from TRBV9 and TRBJ2-6; D not resolved. The CDR3 has 15 amino acids. Between the trimmed V and J ends, which lost 3 bases and 0 bases, there was a span of 7 bases. CDR1 SGDLS and CDR2 YYNGEE come from the germline V gene. CDR3 protein: CASSALVSGANVLTF. As DNA, the CDR3 is TGTGCCAGCAGCGCCTTAGTCTCTGGGGCCAACGTCCTGACTTTC. Full variable domain (rest looked up from reference TRBV9 and TRBJ2-6): DSGVTQTPKHLITATGQRVTLRCSPRSGDLSVYWYQQSLDQGLQFLIQYYNGEERAKGNILERFSAQQFPDLHSELNLSSLELGDSALYFCASSALVSGANVLTFGAGSRLTVL.

The V gene is TRBV2, the J gene TRBJ2-1, with TRBD2 identical over 7 bases. This CDR3 comprises 18 residues. The germline V gene has CDR1 SNHLY and CDR2 FYNNEI. Trimming took 6 bases from V and 6 from J; bases not matched to a gene: 20. CDR3 loop: CASRKLTASGPWGNEQFF. For the CDR3, the DNA is TGTGCCAGCAGGAAGCTGACGGCTAGCGGACCCTGGGGCAATGAGCAGTTCTTC.

The chain has TRBV30 and TRBJ1-1; D perhaps matches TRBD1 (5 bases). The germline V and J ends were trimmed by 0 bases and 3 bases, with 11 bases remaining between them. Germline V CDR1 and CDR2: GTSNPN, SVGIG (reference sequence). CDR3 size: 14 residues. The CDR3 here is CAWSVATADTEAFF. The CDR3 bases are TGTGCCTGGAGTGTGGCGACAGCTGACACTGAAGCTTTCTTT.

This chain connects TRBV7-9 to TRBJ2-5, with D possibly being TRBD2 (6 bases). Germline V gene lookup returns CDR1 SEHNR and CDR2 FQNEAQ (reference sequence). The CDR3 covers 18 residues. V lost 0 bases to trimming and J lost 3 bases, with 20 bases between them. CDR3 residues: CASSLAVYGSPWEETQYF. The CDR3 DNA is TGTGCCAGCAGCTTAGCGGTATACGGGAGTCCCTGGGAAGAGACCCAGTACTTC.

The rearrangement joins TRBV4-2 to TRBJ2-2; TRBD1 is a possible D gene (6 bases). V lost 4 bases and J 3 bases, leaving 12 bases between the germline ends. This CDR3 is built from 15 residues. Germline V CDR1 and CDR2: LGHNA, YNFKEQ. In DNA form, the CDR3 reads TGTGCCAGCAGCCGAGGACAGTCGGACACCGGGGAGCTGTTTTTT. Its translation: CASSRGQSDTGELFF.

This clone was recorded a few times. V and J are TRBV19 and TRBJ1-5; a weak D match, TRBD1 (5 bases). V was pared by 7 bases and J by 7 bases, with 14 bases between. The germline gives CDR1 LNHDA, CDR2 SQIVND (reference sequence). CDR3 length: 13 amino acids. In DNA, the CDR3 is TGTGCCAGTACCGGGACCTTCGGACAGCCCCAGCATTTT. Its translation: CASTGTFGQPQHF.

The rearrangement joins TRBV2 to TRBJ2-7; D ambiguous. The germline V and J ends were trimmed by 8 bases and 0 bases, with 11 bases remaining between them. The CDR3 length is 13 residues. The V gene's germline CDR1 is SNHLY and CDR2 FYNNEI. CDR3 amino acids: CASSPGLSYEQYF. The CDR3 DNA reads as TGTGCCAGCTCCCCAGGCCTCTCCTACGAGCAGTACTTC. Full variable domain (rest looked up from reference TRBV2 and TRBJ2-7): EPEVTQTPSHQVTQMGQEVILRCVPISNHLYFYWYRQILGQKVEFLVSFYNNEISEKSEIFDDQFSVERPDGSNFTLKIRSTKLEDSAMYFCASSPGLSYEQYFGPGTRLTVT.

The chain carries TRBV5-1 and TRBJ2-5; possible D gene TRBD1, 6 bases. Trimming pared 3 bases from V and 3 bases from J, leaving 9 bases between. The CDR3 spans 13 residues. Germline CDR1 is SGHRS and CDR2 is YFSETQ. CDR3 in amino acids: CASSSRQEETQYF. CDR3 bases: TGCGCCAGCAGCTCCCGACAGGAAGAGACCCAGTACTTC.

The chain is built from TRBV29-1 and TRBJ1-1; a possible D gene is TRBD1 (6 bases). The CDR3 loop spans 13 amino acids. Trimming stripped 6 bases from V and 1 base from J, with 12 bases between. The germline gives CDR1 SQVTM, CDR2 ANQGSEA. The CDR3, as DNA: TGCAGCGTGAGCCGGGGGGCGAACACTGAAGCTTTCTTT. It is translated as CSVSRGANTEAFF.

The J gene is TRBJ2-3, the V gene TRBV29-1; TRBD2 aligns across 9 bases. Losses at the gene ends were 4 bases for V and 4 bases for J; bases not matched to a gene: 9. The germline V gene has CDR1 SQVTM and CDR2 ANQGSEA. The CDR3 is 15 residues long. The CDR3 nucleotides read TGCAGCGTTGTTCCGCGGGAGGGCTTCGCAGATACGCAGTATTTT. It encodes CSVVPREGFADTQYF.

This chain uses TRBV30 with TRBJ2-5; D uncertain. The germline V gene has CDR1 GTSNPN and CDR2 SVGIG (reference sequence). The CDR3 consists of 15 residues. The germline V and J ends were trimmed by 0 bases and 0 bases, with 11 bases remaining between them. As DNA, the CDR3 is TGTGCCTGGAGTGTAGGTCGTCGAGACCAAGAGACCCAGTACTTC. Translation: CAWSVGRRDQETQYF.